The rows below give T cell receptor beta chains drawn from one sample of a study of regulatory T cells in long-lasting Graves disease. TCRdb fed the multiplex PCR reads into MiXCR, producing one record per CDR3 protein. The sample includes 440,000 or so distinct CDR3 sequences, around 14% of them seen just once. This sample was shared with a second study, whose subject was T cells in Graves' hyperthyroidism and ophthalmopathy.

The source material was peripheral blood mononuclear cells (PBMCs), sampled at new diagnosis, from a patient treated with antithyroid drugs. The receptors derive from a woman under 40 with Graves disease. The CDR3 runs from the conserved cysteine through the conserved F or W. Clone size appears in some rows only: once, few, many, or a class for an expanded clone.

V	size	J	CDR3
TRBV7-4	many	TRBJ2-7	CASSSNPLPYEQYF
TRBV6-1	many	TRBJ1-1	CASRRTHSGGEAFF
TRBV12-3/TRBV12-4	-	TRBJ2-7	CASKRSEVHEQYF
TRBV20-1	many	TRBJ2-7	CSASSRTSGRFQYEQYF
TRBV20-1	many	TRBJ2-1	CSARVGLAEPYNEQFF
TRBV5-1	few	TRBJ2-7	CASSSGAGGSYEQYF
TRBV4-1	many	TRBJ2-1	CASSHVEDEQFF
TRBV5-1	many	TRBJ2-7	CASSLATGTDYYEQYF
TRBV27	many	TRBJ2-1	CASKTSGTSYNEQFF
TRBV5-1	many	TRBJ1-1	CASSLDRGDTEAFF
TRBV30	many	TRBJ2-1	CATSGTSTYNEQFF
TRBV7-9	many	TRBJ2-4	CASSQGQSIAKNIQYF
TRBV12-3/TRBV12-4	many	TRBJ2-5	CASSLVVAGGQETQYF
TRBV12-3/TRBV12-4	many	TRBJ2-7	CASRTTAYEQYF
TRBV29-1	few	TRBJ1-4	CSANGQGTSTNEKLFF
TRBV24-1	-	TRBJ2-7	CATSDWTSYEQYF
TRBV27	many	TRBJ2-7	CASSFTGTGVYEQYF
TRBV10-3	-	TRBJ2-1	CAITGTSSNPEQFF
TRBV5-1	many	TRBJ2-2	CASSGGRNTGELFF
TRBV27	-	TRBJ2-2	CASSEQGTGELFF
TRBV5-1	-	TRBJ2-1	CASSGLAGLYNEQFF
TRBV14	-	TRBJ2-5	CASSQGWAGTGDRETQYF
TRBV11-1	many	TRBJ2-1	CASSSRDGNEQFF
TRBV18	-	TRBJ2-4	CASSPLSDGAKNIQYF
TRBV5-1	many	TRBJ2-1	CASSQPGTSDGANEQFF
TRBV19	-	TRBJ1-2	CASSVLGRNYGYTF
TRBV20-1	many	TRBJ1-4	CSAQDYEKLFF